This T cell receptor (beta chain) was observed in a study of blood T cell repertoires in COVID-19. Study in general: Some COVID-19 samples were acute and others convalescent; all came from the United States, Italy and Spain. T cells, B-cell-depleted T cells, or PBMCs provided the cDNA or gDNA that served as material.

In the original processing: Quantification of nucleated cells was approximated via reference gene primer amplification. Profiled with immunoSEQ multiplex PCR; TCRdb holds only in-frame clones, not every one. The V and J calls and clone size come from that table; D and trimming were worked out from the DNA. The sample yields 70,000 or so clones, more than 85% seen once. Germline lookup yields CDR1 ENHRY and CDR2 SYGVKD. The ends were cut back, 10 bases at V and 2 bases at J, with 12 bases in the middle. The CDR3 runs to 12 residues. What was sequenced was peripheral blood. The chain has TRBV10-3 and TRBJ2-7; D might be TRBD1 (5 bases). This clonotype was obtained from a man between 65 and 79 years old with active COVID-19. The CDR3 spells CATQGSPYEQYF. Here the CDR3 DNA reads TGTGCCACCCAGGGCTCCCCCTACGAGCAGTACTTC.